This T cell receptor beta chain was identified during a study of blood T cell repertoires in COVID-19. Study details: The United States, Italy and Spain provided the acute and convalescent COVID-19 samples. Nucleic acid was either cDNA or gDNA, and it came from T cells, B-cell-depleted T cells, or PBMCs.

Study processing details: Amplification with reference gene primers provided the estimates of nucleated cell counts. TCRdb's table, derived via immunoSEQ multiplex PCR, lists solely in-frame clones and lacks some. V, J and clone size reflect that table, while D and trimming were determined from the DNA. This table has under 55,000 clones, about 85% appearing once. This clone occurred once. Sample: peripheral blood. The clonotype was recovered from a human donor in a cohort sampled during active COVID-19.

The CDR3 loop is CASGRTFYNEQFF. CDR3 bases: TGTGCCAGCGGTAGAACTTTCTACAATGAGCAGTTCTTC. The genes are TRBV9 and TRBJ2-1; no reliable D call. This CDR3 has 13 amino acids. Looked up from germline, CDR1 is SGDLS and CDR2 is YYNGEE. V lost 7 bases and J lost 3, with 11 bases in between.